This entry lists 2 T cell receptor beta chains sequenced from one sample in a study of T cells after yellow fever vaccination. TCRdb re-called the 5' RACE reads with MiXCR, one entry per CDR3 protein. Among hundreds of thousands of distinct CDR3 sequences, 17% were seen once, and the ten largest hold 17%. This specimen consisted of PBMCs, obtained about 5 days after the first yellow fever vaccination. These receptors originate from a man between 18 and 29 years old who received the YFV17D yellow fever vaccine.

The rearrangement joins TRBV7-3 to TRBJ2-2; no reliable D call. The CDR3 loop spans 15 amino acids. The germline V and J ends were trimmed by 4 bases and 5 bases, with 14 bases remaining between them. The germline V gene has CDR1 SGHTA and CDR2 FQGTGA. CDR3 amino acids: CASSSGLGGTGELFF. Here the CDR3 DNA reads TGTGCCAGCAGCTCCGGATTGGGTGGGACCGGGGAGCTGTTTTTT.

This chain uses TRBV11-2 with TRBJ2-3; TRBD2 matches at 12 bases. Germline values: CDR1 SGHAT, CDR2 FQNNGV. The trim removed 5 bases at V and 0 bases at J, leaving 12 bases unmatched. The CDR3 runs 19 residues. In DNA, the CDR3 is TGTGCCAGCAGCCCTAACGGACTAGCGGGGTCTTTTAGCACAGATACGCAGTATTTT. Protein sequence: CASSPNGLAGSFSTDTQYF.